This is a list of T cell receptor beta chains from one sample in a study of blood T cell repertoires in COVID-19. The protocol was immunoSEQ multiplex PCR, while the TCRdb copy is restricted to in-frame clones and leaves out a portion. The table has 50,000 to 75,000 clones, more than 75% seen once. Source material: peripheral blood. The receptors here all came from a man aged 60 to 69 with acute or convalescent COVID-19. CDR3s include the opening cysteine and the closing phenylalanine or tryptophan. The D gene is left open where the match is weak.

v_gene	d_gene	j_gene	CDR3aa
TRBV10-3	NA	TRBJ1-1	CAITPSGGNTEAFF
TRBV20-1	NA	TRBJ1-4	CSASYLNEKLFF
TRBV5-4	NA	TRBJ1-4	CASSFEGGGGEKLFF
TRBV7-9	TRBD2	TRBJ2-1	CASSLERGGHNEQFF
TRBV6-5	NA	TRBJ1-2	CASSKRGNYGYTF
TRBV7-3	TRBD2	TRBJ2-3	CASSLIGGSTDTQYF
TRBV27	NA	TRBJ2-5	CASMTWGSQETQYF
TRBV30	NA	TRBJ1-6	CAWTAGNTATPLHF
TRBV5-6	NA	TRBJ1-2	CASSDSGATSYGYTF
TRBV7-3	TRBD1	TRBJ2-1	CASSLGGTGVTPQFF
TRBV15	NA	TRBJ2-6	CATLGSSSGGLSGANVLTF
TRBV11-3	NA	TRBJ2-3	CASSVSRGTDTQYF
TRBV6-1	TRBD1	TRBJ1-2	CASSESGQGNGYTF
TRBV19	TRBD2	TRBJ2-3	CASSIDSGGGRWLQDTQYF
TRBV11-2	NA	TRBJ2-7	CASSLGLAVIYEQYF